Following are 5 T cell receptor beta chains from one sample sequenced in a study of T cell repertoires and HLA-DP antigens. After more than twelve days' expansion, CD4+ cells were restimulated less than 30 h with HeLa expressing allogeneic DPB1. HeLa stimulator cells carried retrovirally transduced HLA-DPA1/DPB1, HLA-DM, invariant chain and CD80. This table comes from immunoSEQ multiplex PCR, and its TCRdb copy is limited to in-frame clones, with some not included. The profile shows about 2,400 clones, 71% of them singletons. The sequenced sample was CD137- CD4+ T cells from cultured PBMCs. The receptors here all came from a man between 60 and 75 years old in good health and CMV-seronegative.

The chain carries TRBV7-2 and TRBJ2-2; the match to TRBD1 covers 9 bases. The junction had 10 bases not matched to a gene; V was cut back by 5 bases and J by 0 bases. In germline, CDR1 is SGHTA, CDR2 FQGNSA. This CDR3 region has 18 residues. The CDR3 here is CASSSRGGTGSNTGELFF. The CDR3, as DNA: TGTGCCAGCAGCAGTAGGGGAGGGACAGGGTCGAACACCGGGGAGCTGTTTTTT.

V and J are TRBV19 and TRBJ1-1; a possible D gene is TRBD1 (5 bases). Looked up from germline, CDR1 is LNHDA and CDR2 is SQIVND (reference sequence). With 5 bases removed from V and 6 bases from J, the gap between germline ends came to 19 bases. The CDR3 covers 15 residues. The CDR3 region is CASSGRRGSGPEAFF. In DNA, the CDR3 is TGTGCCAGTAGTGGTAGGCGGGGGTCCGGTCCTGAAGCTTTCTTT.

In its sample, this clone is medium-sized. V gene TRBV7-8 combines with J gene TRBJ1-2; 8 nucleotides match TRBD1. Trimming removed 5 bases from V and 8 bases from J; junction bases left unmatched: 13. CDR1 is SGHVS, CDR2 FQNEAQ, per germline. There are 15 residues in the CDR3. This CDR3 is CASSEGTGSYRGYTF. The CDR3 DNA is TGTGCCAGCAGCGAAGGGACAGGATCCTATAGGGGCTACACCTTC.

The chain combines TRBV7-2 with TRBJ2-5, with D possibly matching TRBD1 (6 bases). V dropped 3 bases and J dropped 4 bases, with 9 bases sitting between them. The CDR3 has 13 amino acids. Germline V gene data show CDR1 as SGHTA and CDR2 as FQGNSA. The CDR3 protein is CASSFTGPETQYF. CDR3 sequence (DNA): TGTGCCAGCAGCTTCACAGGGCCAGAGACCCAGTACTTC. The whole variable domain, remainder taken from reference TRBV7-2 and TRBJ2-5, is GAGVSQSPSNKVTEKGKDVELRCDPISGHTALYWYRQSLGQGLEFLIYFQGNSAPDKSGLPSDRFSAERTGGSVSTLTIQRTQQEDSAVYLCASSFTGPETQYFGPGTRLLVL.

CDR3 residues: CARSPQTRPSEQFF. For the CDR3, the DNA is TGTGCCAGAAGCCCCCAAACCAGACCTAGTGAGCAGTTCTTC. The rearrangement joins TRBV5-3 to TRBJ2-1; D is ambiguous. TRBV5-3 is filed as an ORF, its function uncertain. There are 14 residues in the CDR3. Trimming cost V 4 bases and J 9 bases, with 17 bases left between them.